This T cell receptor (beta chain) is drawn from a study of PD-1 blockade in classical Hodgkin lymphoma. With 0 bases removed from V and 7 bases from J, the gap between germline ends came to 19 bases. Germline V gives CDR1 LGHNT, CDR2 FRNRAP. The CDR3 loop spans 17 amino acids. Sequencing was performed with immunoSEQ multiplex PCR; in TCRdb, only in-frame clones are kept and a portion is missing. Of about 85,000 clones in the sample, over 90% were seen once. Every patient had relapsed following autologous stem cell transplantation, and cohorts differed in brentuximab vedotin exposure. This chain links TRBV12-5 with TRBJ2-1; the D gene could be TRBD1 or TRBD2 (5 bases each). This specimen was peripheral blood mononuclear cells (PBMCs), taken before the second cycle of nivolumab. The source is a human donor with classical Hodgkin lymphoma. The CDR3 DNA sequence: TGTGCTAGTGGTTTGGTATTGGGGGAACTGGGTCGAAATGAGCAGTTCTTC. This translates into CASGLVLGELGRNEQFF. The whole variable domain, remainder taken from reference TRBV12-5 and TRBJ2-1, is DARVTQTPRHKVTEMGQEVTMRCQPILGHNTVFWYRQTMMQGLELLAYFRNRAPLDDSGMPKDRFSAEMPDATLATLKIQPSEPRDSAVYFCASGLVLGELGRNEQFFGPGTRLTVL.